These T cell receptor beta chains were read from a single sample in a study of blood T cells in healthy people across ages. MiXCR was run by TCRdb on the 5' RACE reads, yielding one entry per CDR3 protein. The sample includes about 1.8 million distinct CDR3 sequences, about 49% of them seen just once. Sequenced: blood. The receptors here all came from a woman aged 40 to 55 in good health. Each CDR3 is given with its conserved first and last residue. D genes are given only for firm matches.

D	V	CDR3
-	TRBV25-1	CASSGQVGEALGGANVLTF
TRBD1	TRBV7-9	CASSPPPGQGRVETQYF
TRBD1	TRBV4-3	CASSLIMDRGKTYEQYF
-	TRBV7-9	CASSSQATNEKLFF
-	TRBV7-8	CASSPGWQGSLLEQFF
TRBD1	TRBV27	CASSIERTGGYNEQFF
TRBD1	TRBV6-1	CASRGLTGTGNDYGYTF
TRBD2	TRBV4-1	CASSQDPAGANTGELFF
TRBD1	TRBV6-5	CASSYSRTGSNEQFF
-	TRBV4-1	CASSHDGGTAGEQFF
-	TRBV4-2	CASSQDLQATSYGYTF
-	TRBV6-6	CASRIPGNRLINYGYTF
-	TRBV7-9	CASSFGLRGGQRDTQYF
TRBD1	TRBV28	CASRGTGGAGRGYTF
TRBD1	TRBV5-5	CASSLGPGQGAIGELFF
TRBD1	TRBV20-1	CSARDPRGRDEKLFF
TRBD1	TRBV4-2	CASSHEGTGPYEQYF
-	TRBV20-1	CSARDLRLVPYEQYF
-	TRBV9	CASSVEPGLRGYTF
TRBD2	TRBV6-5	CASSYGTSGGRQFF
-	TRBV6-6	CASLHREDHEQYF
TRBD2	TRBV7-3	CASSFRGLAGAYEQYF
TRBD1	TRBV7-2	CASSPTRQGEDQYF